A selection of T cell receptor beta chains follows, all from one sample in a study of beta chain features in type 1 diabetes. TCRdb keeps only in-frame clones here, not all; method: immunoSEQ multiplex PCR. This table has under 950,000 clones, 15% to 20% appearing once. Sequencing was done on a sample of naive CD4+ T cells from blood. These receptors all stem from a woman between 18 and 29 years old in good health. Each CDR3 is given with its conserved first and last residue. A D gene is named only where the DNA matches it firmly.

v_call,d_call,cdr3_aa
TRBV7-8,-,CASSQPPVGLYEQYF
TRBV5-6,-,CASSFRGGSGNTIYF
TRBV27,-,CASSKGFGQETQYF
TRBV28,-,CASSHPYRAVQGQPQHF
TRBV6-5,-,CASRYRPMDNYGYTF
TRBV11-2,-,CASRGGSEKLFF
TRBV18,TRBD2,CASSRGLAYEQYF
TRBV7-2,-,CASSSDRIYGYTF
TRBV18,TRBD1,CASSAGTGGSEQYF
TRBV15,-,CATSRDGEQFF
TRBV2,-,CASSETGPYEQYF
TRBV7-3,TRBD1,CASSLLPGGTYEQYF
TRBV5-4,-,CASSLEATEAQYF
TRBV7-9,-,CASSLSGTGELFF
TRBV15,TRBD1,CATSREGTGMRKLFF
TRBV28,TRBD1,CASGPGSTGVTEAFF
TRBV2,-,CASARGTSYEQYF
TRBV4-1,-,CASSQEGGLVRSNQPQHF
TRBV28,-,CASSQETQYF
TRBV5-4,-,CASSWLDGTLTGGELFF
TRBV5-1,TRBD2,CASATGLAGAPAQYF
TRBV5-4,-,CASSLADRGFNEQFF
TRBV7-8,TRBD1,CASSTTAGTGVNIQYF
TRBV7-2,TRBD1,CASRPGDRRQETQYF
TRBV7-2,-,CASSLERRFLPGNTIYF
TRBV6-5,-,CASSYADPQYNEQFF
TRBV11-2,TRBD2,CASSLDRGGQYF
TRBV5-1,TRBD1,CASSSPGGASRW
TRBV5-5,-,CASSRHGRRAAGNEQFF
TRBV29-1,-,CSVERGFGPSEQYF
TRBV5-1,-,CASSPSLQTGNEKLFF
TRBV29-1,-,CSVEGGRFPDDEQFF
TRBV6-6,-,CASSYRGGTEAFF
TRBV29-1,TRBD1,CSVGQTRGQGSGYTF
TRBV14,-,CASSQGPNTEAFF
TRBV7-9,-,CASSLANEQFF
TRBV19,-,CASSMGQGTETQYF
TRBV21-1,-,CASTPTATSYEQYF
TRBV6-1,-,CASGPGYQETQYF
TRBV18,TRBD2,CASSPGLAGVTDTQYF
TRBV6-6,-,CASRPRVDSYEQYF
TRBV15,TRBD2,CATSRDRGGHEGYEQYF
TRBV7-2,TRBD1,CASSPGTGPREKLFF